This TCR beta chain was obtained from a study of cytomegalovirus exposure and HLA in healthy donors (dated by TCRdb to the late 2010s). Background for the entire study: According to a later analysis, one platform produced both the 110 or so validation repertoires and the 666 repertoires of the first cohort. The study was designed to test whether signatures of past pathogen exposure could be identified by cataloging public T cell receptors. Besides the first cohort of 666 subjects, a separate validation cohort made up of 120 different subjects was used. To predict cytomegalovirus infection status, the study combined high-throughput TCR immunosequencing, statistical association of individual TCRs with disease status, and machine learning. Broader findings and caveats from the paper: In vitro tests confirmed that a few of the cytomegalovirus-associated TCR beta chains recognize cytomegalovirus antigens. The classifier was reported to diagnose cytomegalovirus status with high specificity and sensitivity in both the original and validation cohorts. Of the cluster scores, around 95% were above 0 in a later analysis, which found that TCRs clustered in the first cohort also tended to co-occur in the 120 validation repertoires. All 120 or so repertoires were used to score co-occurrence in the validation cohort in a later analysis, because that analysis had no HLA typing for the cohort. The authors suggested that the approach could potentially be extended to other disease states and immunological phenotypes. A total of 150 to 200 TCR beta chains were listed by the study as associated with cytomegalovirus. Most TCR sequences were seen in very few donors, while some public TCRs were found in many individuals.

The donors were included in the validation cohort of over a hundred subjects, a group kept apart from the approximately 650-subject first cohort. Libraries were made using the immunoSEQ multiplex PCR assay. On the authors' methods: A statistical classification framework was built to diagnose cytomegalovirus status from the catalog of TCR beta chain sequences. The immuneACCESS repertoire file appears here via TCRdb, limited to in-frame rearrangements. These files lack a portion of the clones; in checked studies, under half of the deficit traces to unresolved V genes, and the cause of the others is not known. Clone size and the V and J calls come from that table; the DNA yielded D and trimming. This sample gives 70,000 to 75,000 clones in total; about 94% of them show up just once. Of the sample, 1.4% falls within the top ten clones. Reading the germline V gene gives CDR1 ENHRY and CDR2 SYGVKD. V is cut back by 4 bases and J by 2 bases, with 7 bases in the junction unmatched. CDR3 length: 15 amino acids, cysteine to phenylalanine. The kept DNA is CDR3 alone, 45 bases in frame from the first base.

Worth noting for this clone: Its cognate antigen has yet to be identified. No base quality values were provided; no much bigger clone lies one nucleotide off.

Source material: PBMCs. The sequence was collected from a man aged 18 to 30 in good health and CMV-seropositive. Recombination joined TRBV10-3 with TRBJ2-5, with 7 junctional bases fitting TRBD2. The CDR3 sequence is CAISVGSGLQETQYF. The DNA sequence is TGTGCCATCAGTGTGGGTAGCGGGCTACAAGAGACCCAGTACTTC.